The clone carrying this TCR beta chain has only a few counts. Its cognate antigen is unknown. V was pared by 4 bases and J by 5 bases, with 16 bases between. Germline-derived CDR1 and CDR2 are SGHTS and YDEGEE. The CDR3 has 14 amino acids. These data come from a study of CD8+CD57+ T cells in acquired aplastic anemia. In the study overall: Average DNA yield from sorted CD4+ and CD8+ cells was roughly 3.1 ug.

Overall study results and limits: Around 30 was the count of CD8+ CDR3 sequences that patients shared with controls.

TCR beta VDJ and CDR3 were profiled, and genomic DNA was the template. TCRdb passed the reads through MiXCR, listing each CDR3 protein once. The table lists under 350,000 distinct CDR3 sequences, 55% to 65% of them singletons. This TCR derives from a human donor with severe aplastic anemia or a healthy control (not recorded which). The V and J genes are TRBV5-8 and TRBJ2-7; D is perhaps TRBD1 or TRBD2 (6 bases each). Material for sequencing was sorted CD4+, CD8+, or CD8+CD57+ T cells (not recorded which) from PBMCs. The CDR3 is CASSHGGGQNEQYF. The CDR3 coding sequence is TGTGCCAGCAGCCACGGAGGGGGGCAGAACGAGCAGTACTTC.